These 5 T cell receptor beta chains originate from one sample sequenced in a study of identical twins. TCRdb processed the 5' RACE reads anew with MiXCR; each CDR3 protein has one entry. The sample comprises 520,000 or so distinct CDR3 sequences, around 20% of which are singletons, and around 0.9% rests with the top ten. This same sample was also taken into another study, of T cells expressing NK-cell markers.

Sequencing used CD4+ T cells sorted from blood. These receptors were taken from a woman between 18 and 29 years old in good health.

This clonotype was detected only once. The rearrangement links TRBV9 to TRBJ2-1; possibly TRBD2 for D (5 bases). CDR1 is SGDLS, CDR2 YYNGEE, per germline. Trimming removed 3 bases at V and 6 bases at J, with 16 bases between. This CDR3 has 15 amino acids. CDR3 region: CASSERTRVPNEQFF. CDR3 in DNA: TGTGCCAGCAGCGAGCGGACCCGCGTCCCCAATGAGCAGTTCTTC.

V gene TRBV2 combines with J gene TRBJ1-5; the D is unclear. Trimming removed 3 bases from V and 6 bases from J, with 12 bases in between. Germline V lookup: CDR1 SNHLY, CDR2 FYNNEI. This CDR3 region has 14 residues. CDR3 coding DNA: TGTGCCAGCAGTGATGTGGCAGCAGTTCAGCCCCAGCATTTT. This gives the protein CASSDVAAVQPQHF. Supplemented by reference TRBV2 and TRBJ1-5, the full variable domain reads EPEVTQTPSHQVTQMGQEVILRCVPISNHLYFYWYRQILGQKVEFLVSFYNNEISEKSEIFDDQFSVERPDGSNFTLKIRSTKLEDSAMYFCASSDVAAVQPQHFGDGTRLSIL.

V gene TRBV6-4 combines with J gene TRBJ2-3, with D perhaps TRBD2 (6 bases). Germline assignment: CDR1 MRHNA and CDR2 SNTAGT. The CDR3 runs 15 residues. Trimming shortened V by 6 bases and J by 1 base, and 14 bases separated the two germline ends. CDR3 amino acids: CASRERASGTDTQYF. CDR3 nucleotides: TGTGCCAGCAGGGAGCGCGCTAGCGGCACAGATACGCAGTATTTT.

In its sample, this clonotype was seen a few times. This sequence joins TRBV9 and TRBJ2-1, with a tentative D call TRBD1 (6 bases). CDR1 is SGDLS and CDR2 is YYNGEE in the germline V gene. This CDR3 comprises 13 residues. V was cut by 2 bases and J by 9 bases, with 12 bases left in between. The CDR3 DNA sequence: TGTGCCAGCAGCGTTGCTCAACAGGGTGAGCAGTTCTTC. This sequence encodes CASSVAQQGEQFF.

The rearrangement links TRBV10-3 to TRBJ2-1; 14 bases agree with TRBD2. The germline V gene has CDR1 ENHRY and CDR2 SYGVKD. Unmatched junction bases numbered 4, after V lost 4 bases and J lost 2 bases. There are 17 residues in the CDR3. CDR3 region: CAISGTTSGRAYNEQFF. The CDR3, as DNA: TGTGCCATCAGTGGGACGACTAGCGGGAGGGCCTACAATGAGCAGTTCTTC.